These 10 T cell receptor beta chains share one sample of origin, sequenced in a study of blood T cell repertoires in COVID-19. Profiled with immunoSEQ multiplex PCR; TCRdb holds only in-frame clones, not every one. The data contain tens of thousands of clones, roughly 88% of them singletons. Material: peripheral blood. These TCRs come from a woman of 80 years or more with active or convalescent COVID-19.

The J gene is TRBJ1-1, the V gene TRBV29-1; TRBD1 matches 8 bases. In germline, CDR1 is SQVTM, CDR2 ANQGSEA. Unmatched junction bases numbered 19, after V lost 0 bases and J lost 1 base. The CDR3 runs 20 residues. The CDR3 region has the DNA TGCAGCGTTGAAGATTTCACCATTAATCGGAGACAGGGGCAGAACACTGAAGCTTTCTTT. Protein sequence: CSVEDFTINRRQGQNTEAFF.

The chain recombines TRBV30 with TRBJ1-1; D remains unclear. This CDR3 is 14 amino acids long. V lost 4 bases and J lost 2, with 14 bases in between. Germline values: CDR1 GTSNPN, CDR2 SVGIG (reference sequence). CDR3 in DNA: TGTGCCTGGACCCCCGGCAGGTTCAACACTGAAGCTTTCTTT. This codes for CAWTPGRFNTEAFF.

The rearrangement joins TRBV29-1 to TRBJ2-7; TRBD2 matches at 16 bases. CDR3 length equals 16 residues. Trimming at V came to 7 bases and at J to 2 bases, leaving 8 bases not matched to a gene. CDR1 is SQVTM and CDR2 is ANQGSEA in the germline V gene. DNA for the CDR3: TGCAGCGCCGCGGGACTAGCGGGAGGGAGGACCTACGAGCAGTACTTC. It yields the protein CSAAGLAGGRTYEQYF.

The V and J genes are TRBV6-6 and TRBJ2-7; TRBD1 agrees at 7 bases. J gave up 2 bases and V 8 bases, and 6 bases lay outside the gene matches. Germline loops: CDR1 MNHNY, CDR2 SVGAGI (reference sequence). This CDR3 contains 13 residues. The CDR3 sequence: CASFDRATYEQYF. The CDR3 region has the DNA TGTGCCAGCTTTGACAGGGCTACCTACGAGCAGTACTTC.

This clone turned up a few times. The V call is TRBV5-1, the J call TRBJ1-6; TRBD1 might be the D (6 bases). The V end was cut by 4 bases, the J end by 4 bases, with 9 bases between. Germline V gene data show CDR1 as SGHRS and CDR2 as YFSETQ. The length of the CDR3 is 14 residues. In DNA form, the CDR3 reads TGCGCCAGCAGCCGGCAGGGGTATAATTCACCCCTCCACTTT. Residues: CASSRQGYNSPLHF.

CDR3 DNA sequence: TGTGCCAGCAGTGCAATAGCGGGGGGCAACTACAATGAGCAGTTCTTC. This sequence encodes CASSAIAGGNYNEQFF. The chain uses TRBV6-2 or TRBV6-3 and TRBJ2-1; 10 bases fit TRBD2. V lost 5 bases, J lost 3 bases, and 7 bases stayed unmatched. The germline V gene encodes CDR1 MNHEY and CDR2 SVGEGT. The CDR3 length is 16 residues.

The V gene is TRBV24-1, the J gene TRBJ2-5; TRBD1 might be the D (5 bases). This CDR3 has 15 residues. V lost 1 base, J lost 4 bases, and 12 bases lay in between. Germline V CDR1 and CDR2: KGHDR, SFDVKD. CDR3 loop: CATSDFPAGLETQYF. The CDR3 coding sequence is TGTGCCACCAGTGATTTCCCGGCAGGGCTAGAGACCCAGTACTTC.

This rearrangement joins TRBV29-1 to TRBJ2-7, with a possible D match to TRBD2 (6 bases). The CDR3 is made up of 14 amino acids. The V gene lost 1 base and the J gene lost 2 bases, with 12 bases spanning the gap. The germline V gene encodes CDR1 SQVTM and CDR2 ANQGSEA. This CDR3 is CSVEAGDNTYEQYF. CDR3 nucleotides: TGCAGCGTTGAAGCGGGAGACAACACCTACGAGCAGTACTTC.

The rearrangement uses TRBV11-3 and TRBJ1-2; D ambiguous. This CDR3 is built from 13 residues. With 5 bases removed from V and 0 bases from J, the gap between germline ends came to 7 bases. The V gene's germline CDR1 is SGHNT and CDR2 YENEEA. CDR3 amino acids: CASSPGANYGYTF. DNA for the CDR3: TGTGCCAGCAGCCCGGGAGCTAACTATGGCTACACCTTC.

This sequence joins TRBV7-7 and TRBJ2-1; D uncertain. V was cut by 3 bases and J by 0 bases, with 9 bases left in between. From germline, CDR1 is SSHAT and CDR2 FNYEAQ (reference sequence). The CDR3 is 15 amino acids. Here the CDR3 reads CASSLSLSSYNEQFF. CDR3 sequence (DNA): TGTGCCAGCAGCTTGAGCCTTAGCTCCTACAATGAGCAGTTCTTC. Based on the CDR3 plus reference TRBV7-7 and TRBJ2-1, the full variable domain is GAGVSQSPRYKVTKRGQDVTLRCDPISSHATLYWYQQALGQGPEFLTYFNYEAQPDKSGLPSDRFSAERPEGSISTLTIQRTEQRDSAMYRCASSLSLSSYNEQFFGPGTRLTVL.